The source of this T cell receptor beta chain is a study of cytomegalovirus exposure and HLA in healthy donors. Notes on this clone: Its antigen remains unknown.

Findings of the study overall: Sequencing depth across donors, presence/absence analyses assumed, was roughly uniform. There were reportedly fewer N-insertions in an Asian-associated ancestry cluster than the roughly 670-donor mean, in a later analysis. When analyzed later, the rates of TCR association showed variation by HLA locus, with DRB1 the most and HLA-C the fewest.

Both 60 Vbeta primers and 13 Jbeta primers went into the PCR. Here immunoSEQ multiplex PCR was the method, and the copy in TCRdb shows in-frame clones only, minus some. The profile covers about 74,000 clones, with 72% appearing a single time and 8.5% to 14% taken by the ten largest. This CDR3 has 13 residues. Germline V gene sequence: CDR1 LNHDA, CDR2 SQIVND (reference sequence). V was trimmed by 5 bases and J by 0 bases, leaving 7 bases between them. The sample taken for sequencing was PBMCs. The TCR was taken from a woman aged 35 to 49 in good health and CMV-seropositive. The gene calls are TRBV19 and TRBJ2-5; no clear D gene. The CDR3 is CASSGHNQETQYF. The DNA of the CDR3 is TGTGCCAGTAGTGGGCACAACCAAGAGACCCAGTACTTC.